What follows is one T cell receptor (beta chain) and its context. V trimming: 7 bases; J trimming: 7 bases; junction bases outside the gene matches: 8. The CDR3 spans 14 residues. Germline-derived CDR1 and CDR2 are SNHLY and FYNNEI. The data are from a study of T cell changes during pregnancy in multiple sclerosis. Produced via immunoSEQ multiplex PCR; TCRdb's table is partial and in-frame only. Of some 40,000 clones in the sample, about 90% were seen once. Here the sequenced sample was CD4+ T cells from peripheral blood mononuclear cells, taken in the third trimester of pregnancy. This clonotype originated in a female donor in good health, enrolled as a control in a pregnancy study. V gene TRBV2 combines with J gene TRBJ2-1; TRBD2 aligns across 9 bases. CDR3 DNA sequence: TGTGCCAGCAACCAGCGGGGGGATGGGAATGAGCAGTTCTTC. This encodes CASNQRGDGNEQFF.